A single sample is the source of the 14 T cell receptor beta chains below, sequenced in a study of shared clonotypes between healthy human individuals. Some clones are missing from TCRdb's copy, which holds only in-frame ones; the method was immunoSEQ multiplex PCR. This table holds approximately 980,000 clones, less than 85% found once. The specimen sequenced was memory CD4+ T cells sorted from blood. The subset here: CD45RA-negative fraction. The receptors shown here come from a man between 18 and 29 years old in good health.

A few counts support this clone. This chain joins TRBV28 and TRBJ2-4; tentative D call: TRBD1 (6 bases). CDR1 is MDHEN, CDR2 SYDVKM, per germline. The CDR3 is 14 amino acids. Trimming stripped 7 bases from V and 4 bases from J, with 14 bases between. The CDR3, as DNA: TGTGCCAGCACCACCTGGCAGGGGAAAAACATTCAGTACTTC. It yields the protein CASTTWQGKNIQYF.

The sample holds one count of this clone. This sample includes further DNA sequences coding for the same CDR3. In DNA form, the CDR3 reads TGCGCCAGCAGCTTGGTAGGACAAGGGACAGATACGCAGTATTTT. It yields the protein CASSLVGQGTDTQYF. The chain links TRBV5-1 to TRBJ2-3; a weak D match, TRBD1 (5 bases). CDR1 is SGHRS and CDR2 is YFSETQ in the germline V gene. This CDR3 region has 15 residues. V lost 0 bases and J lost 3, with 11 bases in between.

V usage is TRBV7-2 and J usage is TRBJ1-3; no reliable D call. V lost 6 bases and J 4 bases, leaving 16 bases between the germline ends. Germline V lookup: CDR1 SGHTA, CDR2 FQGNSA. The CDR3 is 15 amino acids. The chain's CDR3 is CASRRGSERGNTIYF. The CDR3 region has the DNA TGTGCCAGCAGGCGTGGAAGCGAACGGGGAAACACCATATATTTT. The full variable domain, rest sourced from reference TRBV7-2 and TRBJ1-3, is GAGVSQSPSNKVTEKGKDVELRCDPISGHTALYWYRQSLGQGLEFLIYFQGNSAPDKSGLPSDRFSAERTGGSVSTLTIQRTQQEDSAVYLCASRRGSERGNTIYFGEGSWLTVV.

The rearrangement uses TRBV6-1 and TRBJ2-2; tentatively, D is TRBD2 (6 bases). Trimming removed 1 base from V and 0 bases from J, with 9 bases in between. The CDR3 runs to 16 residues. Germline loops: CDR1 MNHNS, CDR2 SASEGT. The DNA for the CDR3 is TGTGCCAGCAGTGAAGGGGGCGGGGCGAACACCGGGGAGCTGTTTTTT. This sequence encodes CASSEGGGANTGELFF.

The chain has TRBV7-2 and TRBJ2-5; 7 nucleotides align to TRBD1. The end of the DNA aligns better with TRBJ2-7, so the J call may be wrong. This CDR3 contains 15 residues. Per germline, CDR1 SGHTA and CDR2 FQGNSA. Written as DNA, the CDR3 is TGTGCCAGCAGCTTAACAGGGGCCGGTTCCTACGAGCAGTACTTC. The encoded protein is CASSLTGAGSYEQYF.

V is TRBV15 and J is TRBJ1-5; a weak D match, TRBD1 (5 bases). This CDR3 spans 18 amino acids. V shed 5 bases and J shed 6 bases, with 26 bases lying between them. The germline CDR1 and CDR2 sequences are LNHNV and YYDKDF (reference sequence). The CDR3 DNA reads as TGTGCCACCAGCTCTCTTGATCCCCTCCAGGGAAGGGTTCAGCCCCAGCATTTT. Amino acid sequence: CATSSLDPLQGRVQPQHF.

Remarks on this clone: Sequence at one end of the junction differs from germline and may be a read error. The V and J genes are TRBV10-2 and TRBJ1-5; D is ambiguous. Germline V gene lookup returns CDR1 WSHSY and CDR2 SAAADI. This CDR3 spans 13 amino acids. The CDR3 region has the DNA TGCGCCGGCAGGAGGGAACCTAATCAGCCCCAGCATTTT. Amino acids: CAGRREPNQPQHF.

The chain recombines TRBV2 with TRBJ2-7; TRBD1 agrees at 8 bases. The ends lost 6 bases at V and 2 bases at J; junction bases unmatched: 6. The CDR3 has 14 amino acids. Germline CDR1 and CDR2: SNHLY and FYNNEI. The CDR3 region is CASRETGATYEQYF. The CDR3 coding sequence is TGTGCCAGCAGGGAGACAGGGGCGACCTACGAGCAGTACTTC.

The rearrangement uses TRBV30 and TRBJ1-4; D uncertain. Trimming shortened V by 1 base and J by 10 bases, and 10 bases separated the two germline ends. The germline gives CDR1 GTSNPN, CDR2 SVGIG (reference sequence). The CDR3 totals 12 residues. CDR3 protein: CAWSGIEVKLFF. The DNA of the CDR3 is TGTGCCTGGAGTGGAATAGAGGTAAAACTGTTTTTT. Drawing the rest from reference TRBV30 and TRBJ1-4, the complete variable domain is SQTIHQWPATLVQPVGSPLSLECTVEGTSNPNLYWYRQAAGRGLQLLFYSVGIGQISSEVPQNLSASRPQDRQFILSSKKLLLSDSGFYLCAWSGIEVKLFFGSGTQLSVL.

The chain combines TRBV18 with TRBJ1-2; D possibly corresponds to TRBD1 (5 bases). The CDR3 totals 15 residues. Germline V lookup: CDR1 KGHSH, CDR2 LQKENI. V lost 3 bases and J lost 5, with 16 bases in between. CDR3 in amino acids: CASSPGQSPPYGYTF. The DNA of the CDR3 is TGTGCCAGCTCACCGGGGCAGTCCCCACCTTATGGCTACACCTTC.

Concerning this clone itself: Different DNA sequences within this sample yield the same CDR3. The chain carries TRBV30 and TRBJ2-2; D may be TRBD1 (5 bases). Trimming took 1 base from V and 0 from J, leaving 6 bases between them. The CDR3 runs 14 residues. CDR1 is GTSNPN, CDR2 SVGIG, per germline (reference sequence). The CDR3 spells CAWSGQPNTGELFF. In DNA, the CDR3 is TGTGCCTGGAGTGGACAGCCGAACACCGGGGAGCTGTTTTTT.

J is TRBJ2-4 and V is TRBV28; 10 positions agree with TRBD1. Trimming at V came to 5 bases and at J to 3 bases, leaving 7 bases not matched to a gene. The CDR3 contains 16 residues. The germline V gene encodes CDR1 MDHEN and CDR2 SYDVKM. Here the CDR3 reads CASSPGTGVGKNIQYF. In DNA, the CDR3 is TGTGCCAGCAGTCCCGGGACAGGGGTAGGCAAAAACATTCAGTACTTC.

The CDR3 is CASSLDRFTEAFF. The CDR3 bases are TGTGCCAGCAGTCTTGACAGGTTCACTGAAGCTTTCTTT. The chain links TRBV27 to TRBJ1-1; a weak D match, TRBD1 (6 bases). CDR1 MNHEY and CDR2 SMNVEV come from the germline V gene (reference sequence). The V end lost 5 bases, the J end lost 4 bases, and 11 bases lay between the germline ends. There are 13 residues in the CDR3.

Worth noting for this clone: Its ends do not fully match the called genes, so a read error is possible. This rearrangement joins TRBV10-2 to TRBJ2-1; D is uncertain. This CDR3 comprises 12 residues. CDR1 WSHSY and CDR2 SAAADI come from the germline V gene. The CDR3 protein is CASSGPRTPPVF. CDR3 in DNA: TGCGCCAGCAGCGGTCCCCGGACCCCGCCTGTCTTC.